These 13 T cell receptor beta chains came from one sample sequenced in a study of T cell changes during pregnancy in multiple sclerosis. TCRdb keeps only in-frame clones here, not all; method: immunoSEQ multiplex PCR. The table includes more than 65,000 clones, just over 90% detected once. Sequencing was performed on CD4+ T cells from peripheral blood mononuclear cells, taken before pregnancy. Receptor source: a female donor with multiple sclerosis, enrolled in a pregnancy study.

The V gene is TRBV5-6, the J gene TRBJ2-5; no firm D call. The assigned J gene may be wrong: the sequence end matches TRBJ2-7 better. There are 12 residues in the CDR3. Germline V gene lookup returns CDR1 SGHDT and CDR2 YYEEEE. The CDR3 reads CASSLSSYEQYF. CDR3 nucleotides: TGTGCCAGCAGCCTGAGCTCCTACGAGCAGTACTTC.

In this sample, this clone turned up once. The junction departs from the called germline gene at one end, perhaps through a read error. The rearrangement uses TRBV2 and TRBJ1-2; tentative D call: TRBD1 (6 bases). This CDR3 spans 12 amino acids. The V gene's germline CDR1 is SNHLY and CDR2 FYNNEI. The CDR3 region is CASSKKQGRPAF. The CDR3 nucleotides are TGTGCCAGCAGTAAAAAACAGGGCCGACCGGCCTTC.

This clone has a single count. V usage is TRBV15 and J usage is TRBJ1-3, with D hard to call. This CDR3 spans 13 amino acids. V was shortened by 0 bases and J by 4 bases, with 4 bases between the two germline ends. Germline V gene lookup returns CDR1 LNHNV and CDR2 YYDKDF (reference sequence). The CDR3 loop reads CATSRDPGNTIYF. In DNA, the CDR3 is TGTGCCACCAGCAGAGATCCAGGAAACACCATATATTTT.

The chain carries TRBV6-5 and TRBJ2-1, with a weak D call TRBD1 (7 bases). This CDR3 has 14 amino acids. Germline-derived CDR1 and CDR2 are MNHEY and SVGAGI. The V end lost 6 bases, the J end lost 14 bases, and 23 bases lay between the germline ends. CDR3 in DNA: TGTGCCAGCAGCAATAGTCACAGGGGACTCGGGAAGTTCTTC. Translating it yields CASSNSHRGLGKFF.

The gene calls are TRBV7-6 and TRBJ2-5, with TRBD2 matching 11 bases. V shed 3 bases, J shed 1 base, and the junction held 4 bases outside the gene matches. The CDR3 totals 16 residues. Germline CDR1 reads SGHVS; CDR2 reads FNYEAQ. The CDR3 DNA follows: TGTGCCAGCAGCTTCACTAGCGGGGGCTCCCAAGAGACCCAGTACTTC. Protein: CASSFTSGGSQETQYF.

V usage is TRBV4-3 and J usage is TRBJ1-6, with a weak D call TRBD1 (6 bases). This CDR3 has 17 residues. Deletions cut 0 bases from V and 5 bases from J, with 14 bases between. The V gene's germline CDR1 is LGHNA and CDR2 YSLEER. This CDR3 is CASSQESLTGHNSPLHF. The CDR3 DNA reads as TGCGCCAGCAGCCAAGAGAGCCTGACAGGTCATAATTCACCCCTCCACTTT.

Concerning this clone itself: Its ends do not fully match the called genes, so a read error is possible. The V gene is TRBV7-6, the J gene TRBJ2-1; 8 bases line up with TRBD1. CDR1 and CDR2 from the germline V gene are SGHVS and FNYEAQ. CDR3 length equals 16 residues. In nucleotides, the CDR3 is TGTGCCAGCAGCTCCCGCCCGGGACAGGACTACCATGAGCAGTTCTTC. As protein: CASSSRPGQDYHEQFF.

The chain recombines TRBV5-1 with TRBJ2-7; 11 nucleotides align to TRBD2. J was trimmed by 0 bases and V by 4 bases; bases with no gene match: 6. Germline-derived CDR1 and CDR2 are SGHRS and YFSETQ. CDR3 length: 16 amino acids. The CDR3 nucleotides read TGCGCCAGCAGCCCGGGACTAGCGGCCGACTCCTACGAGCAGTACTTC. It codes for CASSPGLAADSYEQYF.

The chain joins TRBV5-6 to TRBJ1-2; TRBD1 agrees at 7 bases. With V trimmed by 4 bases and J by 0 bases, 3 bases remained unmatched. The CDR3 length is 14 residues. Looked up from germline, CDR1 is SGHDT and CDR2 is YYEEEE. CDR3 in DNA: TGTGCCAGCAGCCGCCAGGGGGCTAACTATGGCTACACCTTC. Translating gives CASSRQGANYGYTF. The full variable domain, with the rest looked up from reference TRBV5-6 and TRBJ1-2, is DAGVTQSPTHLIKTRGQQVTLRCSPKSGHDTVSWYQQALGQGPQFIFQYYEEEERQRGNFPDRFSGHQFPNYSSELNVNALLLGDSALYLCASSRQGANYGYTFGSGTRLTVV.

V gene TRBV7-2 combines with J gene TRBJ2-1; TRBD2 matches 7 bases. There are 16 residues in the CDR3. Unmatched junction bases numbered 8, after V lost 4 bases and J lost 2 bases. CDR1 and CDR2 (germline): SGHTA, FQGNSA. The CDR3 region has the DNA TGTGCCAGCAGCTCCTTCTTGGGGGGGGCCTACAATGAGCAGTTCTTC. It is translated as CASSSFLGGAYNEQFF.

The CDR3 coding sequence is TGTGCCAGCAGCTTATTAGGGACTAGCGGATCTCGAGAGTACAATGAGCAGTTCTTC. Protein product: CASSLLGTSGSREYNEQFF. This chain joins TRBV7-3 and TRBJ2-1; 11 positions match TRBD2. J gave up 4 bases and V 2 bases, and 13 bases lay outside the gene matches. Germline-derived CDR1 and CDR2 are SGHTA and FQGTGA. The CDR3 sequence is 19 residues long.

As DNA, the CDR3 is TGTGCCAGCAGTGCCCAGACAGGGTTTCTCTCCGGATCTGAAGCTTTCTTT. The encoded protein is CASSAQTGFLSGSEAFF. This chain links TRBV6-1 with TRBJ1-1, with TRBD1 matching over 7 bases. Germline V gene data show CDR1 as MNHNS and CDR2 as SASEGT. CDR3 size: 17 residues. With 4 bases clipped from V and 6 bases from J, the junction kept 17 bases outside the gene matches.

The chain combines TRBV28 with TRBJ2-7, with TRBD2 as a possible D gene (6 bases). This CDR3 is built from 15 residues. The V end was cut by 4 bases, the J end by 3 bases, with 16 bases between. Germline values: CDR1 MDHEN, CDR2 SYDVKM. In DNA form, the CDR3 reads TGTGCCAGCAGTTCCGCCGGGACTGGCAACTACGAGCAGTACTTC. Translating it yields CASSSAGTGNYEQYF.